This T cell receptor (beta chain) was captured by sequencing in a study of identical twins. General observations from the study: Cross-sectional statistics, not tracking of the same donors, supported the conclusions. The more abundant beta clonotypes in cord blood had fewer insertions, and memory repertoires did not show this.

With template switching, a universal primer site was added, and the cDNA carried unique molecular identifiers. TCRdb reprocessed the 5' RACE reads with MiXCR, giving one entry per CDR3 protein. The profile shows around 450,000 distinct CDR3 sequences, 14% of them singletons. About this clonotype itself: The antigen is undetermined.

Per the germline V gene, CDR1 is WNHNN and CDR2 is SYGVQD (reference sequence). This CDR3 region has 12 residues. Trimming stripped 7 bases from V and 5 bases from J, with 8 bases between. The same sample was also used in a study of yellow fever vaccine responses in identical twins.

The V and J genes are TRBV10-1 and TRBJ2-2, with D possibly matching TRBD2 (5 bases). Input material: CD4+ T cells sorted from blood. The receptor comes from a woman aged 18-29 years in good health. CDR3: CASMEVTGELFF. As DNA, the CDR3 is TGCGCCAGCATGGAGGTGACCGGGGAGCTGTTTTTT.